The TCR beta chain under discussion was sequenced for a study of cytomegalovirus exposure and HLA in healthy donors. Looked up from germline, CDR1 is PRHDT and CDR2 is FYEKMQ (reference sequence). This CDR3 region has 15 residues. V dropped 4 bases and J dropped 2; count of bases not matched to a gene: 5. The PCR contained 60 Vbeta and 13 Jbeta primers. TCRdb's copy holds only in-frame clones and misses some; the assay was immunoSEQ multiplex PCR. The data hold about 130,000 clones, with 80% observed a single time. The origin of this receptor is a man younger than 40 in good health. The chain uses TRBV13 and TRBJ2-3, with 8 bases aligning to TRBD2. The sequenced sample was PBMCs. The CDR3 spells CASSWTGGPTDTQYF. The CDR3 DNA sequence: TGTGCCAGCAGCTGGACGGGAGGGCCCACAGATACGCAGTATTTT.